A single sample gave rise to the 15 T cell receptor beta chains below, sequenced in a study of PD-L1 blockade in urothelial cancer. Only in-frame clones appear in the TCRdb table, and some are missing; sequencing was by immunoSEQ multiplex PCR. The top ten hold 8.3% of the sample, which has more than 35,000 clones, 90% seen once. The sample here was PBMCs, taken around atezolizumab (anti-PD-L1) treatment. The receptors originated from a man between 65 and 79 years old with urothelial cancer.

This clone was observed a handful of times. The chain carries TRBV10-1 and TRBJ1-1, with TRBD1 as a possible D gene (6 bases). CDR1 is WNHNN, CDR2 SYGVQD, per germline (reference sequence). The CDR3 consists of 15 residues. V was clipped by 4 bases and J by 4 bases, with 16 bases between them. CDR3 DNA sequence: TGCGCCAGCAGTGGTCAGGGGATGATGACCACTGAAGCTTTCTTT. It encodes CASSGQGMMTTEAFF.

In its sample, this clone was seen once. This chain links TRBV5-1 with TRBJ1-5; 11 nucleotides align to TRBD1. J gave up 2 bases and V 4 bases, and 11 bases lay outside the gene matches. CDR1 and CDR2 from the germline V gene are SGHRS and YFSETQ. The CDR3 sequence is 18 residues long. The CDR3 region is CASSPGTGGNFGNQPQHF. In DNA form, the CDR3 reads TGCGCCAGCAGCCCCGGGACAGGGGGGAATTTTGGCAATCAGCCCCAGCATTTT.

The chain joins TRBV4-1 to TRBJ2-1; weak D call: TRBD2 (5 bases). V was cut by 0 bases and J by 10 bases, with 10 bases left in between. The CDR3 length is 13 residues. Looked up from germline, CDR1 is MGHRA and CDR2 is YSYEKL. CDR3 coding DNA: TGCGCCAGCAGCCAAGATGTAGCGTACGAGCAGTTCTTC. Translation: CASSQDVAYEQFF.

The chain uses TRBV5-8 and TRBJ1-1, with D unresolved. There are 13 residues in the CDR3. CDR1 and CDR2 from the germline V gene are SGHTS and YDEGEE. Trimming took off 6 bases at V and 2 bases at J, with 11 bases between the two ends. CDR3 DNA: TGTGCCAGCACCCTCTTGGCTAACACTGAAGCTTTCTTT. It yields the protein CASTLLANTEAFF.

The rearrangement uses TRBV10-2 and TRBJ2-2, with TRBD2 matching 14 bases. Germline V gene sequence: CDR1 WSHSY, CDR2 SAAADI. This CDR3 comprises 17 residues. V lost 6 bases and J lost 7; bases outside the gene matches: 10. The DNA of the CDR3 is TGCGCCAGCAGCCCGACTAGCGGGAGGGCCCAGGACGGGGAGCTGTTTTTT. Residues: CASSPTSGRAQDGELFF.

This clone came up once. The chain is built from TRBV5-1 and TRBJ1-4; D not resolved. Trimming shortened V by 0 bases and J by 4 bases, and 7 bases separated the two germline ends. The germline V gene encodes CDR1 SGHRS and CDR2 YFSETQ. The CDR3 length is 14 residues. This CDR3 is CASSLGHLNEKLFF. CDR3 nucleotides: TGCGCCAGCAGCTTGGGGCACCTTAATGAAAAACTGTTTTTT.

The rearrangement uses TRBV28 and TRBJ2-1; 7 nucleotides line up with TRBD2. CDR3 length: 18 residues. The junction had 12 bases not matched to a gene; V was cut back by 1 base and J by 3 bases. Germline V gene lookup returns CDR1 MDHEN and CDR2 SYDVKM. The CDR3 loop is CASSLLRIGRAVYNEQFF. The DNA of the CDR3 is TGTGCCAGCAGTTTATTGAGGATTGGGAGGGCGGTCTACAATGAGCAGTTCTTC.

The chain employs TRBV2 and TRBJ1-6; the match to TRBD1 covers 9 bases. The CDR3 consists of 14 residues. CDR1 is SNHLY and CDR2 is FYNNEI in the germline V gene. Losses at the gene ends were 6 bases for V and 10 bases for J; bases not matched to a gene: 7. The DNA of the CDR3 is TGTGCCAGCAGGGGACAGGGAGAGAACTCACCCCTCCACTTT. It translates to CASRGQGENSPLHF.

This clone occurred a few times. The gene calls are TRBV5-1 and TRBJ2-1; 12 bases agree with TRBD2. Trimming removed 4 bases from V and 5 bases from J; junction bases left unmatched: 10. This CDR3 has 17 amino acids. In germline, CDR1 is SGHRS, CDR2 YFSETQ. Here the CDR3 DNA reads TGCGCCAGCAGCCCATCGCTAACTAGCGGGGGGAACAATGAGCAGTTCTTC. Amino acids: CASSPSLTSGGNNEQFF.

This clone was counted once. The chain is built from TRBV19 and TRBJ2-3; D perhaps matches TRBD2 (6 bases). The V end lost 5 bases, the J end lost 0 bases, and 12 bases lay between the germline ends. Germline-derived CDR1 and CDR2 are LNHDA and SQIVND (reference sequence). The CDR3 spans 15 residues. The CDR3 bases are TGTGCCAGTAGTGTGGGGGGTTCTAGCACAGATACGCAGTATTTT. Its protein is CASSVGGSSTDTQYF.

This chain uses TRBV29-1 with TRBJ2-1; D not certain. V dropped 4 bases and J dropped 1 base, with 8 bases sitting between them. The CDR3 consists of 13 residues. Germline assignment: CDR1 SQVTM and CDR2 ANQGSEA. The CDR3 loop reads CSVAMVSYNEQFF. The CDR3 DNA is TGCAGCGTTGCTATGGTGTCCTACAATGAGCAGTTCTTC.

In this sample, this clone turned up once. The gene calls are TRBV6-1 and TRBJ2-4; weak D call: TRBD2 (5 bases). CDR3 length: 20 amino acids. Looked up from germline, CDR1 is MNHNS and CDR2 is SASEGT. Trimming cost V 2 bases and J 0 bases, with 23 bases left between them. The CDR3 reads CASSEIRTDRRGRAKNIQYF. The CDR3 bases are TGTGCCAGCAGTGAAATCCGCACGGACCGGAGAGGGAGAGCCAAAAACATTCAGTACTTC.

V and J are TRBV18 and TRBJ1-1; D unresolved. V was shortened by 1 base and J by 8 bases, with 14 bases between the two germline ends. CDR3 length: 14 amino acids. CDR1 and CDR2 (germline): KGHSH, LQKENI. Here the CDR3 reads CASSPRQEGGEAFF. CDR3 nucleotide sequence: TGTGCCAGCTCACCACGGCAGGAAGGTGGAGAAGCTTTCTTT. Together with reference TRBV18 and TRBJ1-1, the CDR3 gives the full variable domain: NAGVMQNPRHLVRRRGQEARLRCSPMKGHSHVYWYRQLPEEGLKFMVYLQKENIIDESGMPKERFSAEFPKEGPSILRIQQVVRGDSAAYFCASSPRQEGGEAFFGQGTRLTVV.

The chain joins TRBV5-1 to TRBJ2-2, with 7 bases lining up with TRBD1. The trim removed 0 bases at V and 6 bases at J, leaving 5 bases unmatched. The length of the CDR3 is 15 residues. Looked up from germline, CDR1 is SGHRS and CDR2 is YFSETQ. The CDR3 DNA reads TGCGCCAGCAGCTTGGACAGGGGAGTAGCCGGGGAGCTGTTTTTT. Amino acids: CASSLDRGVAGELFF.

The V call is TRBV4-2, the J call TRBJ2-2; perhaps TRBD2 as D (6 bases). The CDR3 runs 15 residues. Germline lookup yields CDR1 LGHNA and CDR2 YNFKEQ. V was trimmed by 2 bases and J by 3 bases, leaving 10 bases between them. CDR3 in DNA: TGTGCCAGCAGCCAAAGGGACTCGGACACCGGGGAGCTGTTTTTT. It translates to CASSQRDSDTGELFF.